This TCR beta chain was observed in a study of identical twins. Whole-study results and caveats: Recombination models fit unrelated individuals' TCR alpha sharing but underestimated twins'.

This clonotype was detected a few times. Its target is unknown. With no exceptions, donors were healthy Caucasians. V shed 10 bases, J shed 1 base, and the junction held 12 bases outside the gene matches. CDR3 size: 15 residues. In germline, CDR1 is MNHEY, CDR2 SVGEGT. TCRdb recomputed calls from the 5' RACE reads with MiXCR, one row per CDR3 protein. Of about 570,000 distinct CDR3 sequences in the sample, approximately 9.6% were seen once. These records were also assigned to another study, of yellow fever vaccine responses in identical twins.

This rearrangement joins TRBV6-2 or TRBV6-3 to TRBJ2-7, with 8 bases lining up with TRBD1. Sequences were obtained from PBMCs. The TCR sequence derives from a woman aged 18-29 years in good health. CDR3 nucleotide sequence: TGTGCCACCTTGCGGGCAGGGGGCCTGTCCTACGAGCAGTACTTC. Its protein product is CATLRAGGLSYEQYF.